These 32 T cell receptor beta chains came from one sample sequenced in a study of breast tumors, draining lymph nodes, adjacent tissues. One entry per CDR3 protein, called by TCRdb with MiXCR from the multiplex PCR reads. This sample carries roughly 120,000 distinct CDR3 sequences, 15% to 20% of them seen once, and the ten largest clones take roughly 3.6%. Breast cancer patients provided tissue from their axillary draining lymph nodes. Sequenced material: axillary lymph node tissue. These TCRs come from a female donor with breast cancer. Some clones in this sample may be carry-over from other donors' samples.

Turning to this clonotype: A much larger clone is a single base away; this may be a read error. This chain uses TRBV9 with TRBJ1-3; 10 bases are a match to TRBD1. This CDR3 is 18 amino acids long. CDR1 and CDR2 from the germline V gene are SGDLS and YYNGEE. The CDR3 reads CASSLGQGKPPSGNTIHF. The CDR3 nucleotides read TGTGCCAGCAGCCTGGGACAGGGGAAACCGCCCTCTGGAAACACCATACATTTT.

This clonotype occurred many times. The CDR3 sequence: CASEREVWTGELFF. In DNA form, the CDR3 reads TGTGCCAGCGAGCGGGAGGTATGGACCGGGGAGCTGTTTTTT. The chain has TRBV2 and TRBJ2-2, with 9 bases lining up with TRBD2. Germline CDR1 SNHLY, CDR2 FYNNEI. The CDR3 totals 14 residues. V dropped 8 bases and J dropped 5; count of bases not matched to a gene: 6.

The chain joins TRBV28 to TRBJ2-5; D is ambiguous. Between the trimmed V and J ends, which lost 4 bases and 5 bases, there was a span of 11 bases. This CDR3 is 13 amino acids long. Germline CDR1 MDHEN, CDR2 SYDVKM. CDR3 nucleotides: TGTGCCAGCAGTTCCACCTCGGTGGAGACCCAGTACTTC. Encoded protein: CASSSTSVETQYF.

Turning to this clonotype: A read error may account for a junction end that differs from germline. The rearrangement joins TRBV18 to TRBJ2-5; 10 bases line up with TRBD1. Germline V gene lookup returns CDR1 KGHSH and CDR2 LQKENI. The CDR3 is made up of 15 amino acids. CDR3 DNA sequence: TGTGCCAGCTCACCATGGACAGGGGGTAGAGAGACCCAGTCCTTC. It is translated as CASSPWTGGRETQSF.

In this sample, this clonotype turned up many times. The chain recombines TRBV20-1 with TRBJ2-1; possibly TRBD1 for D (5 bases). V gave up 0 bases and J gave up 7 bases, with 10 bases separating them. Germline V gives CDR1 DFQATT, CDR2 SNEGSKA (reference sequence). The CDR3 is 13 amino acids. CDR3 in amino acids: CSAREVGRNEQFF. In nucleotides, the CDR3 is TGCAGTGCTAGAGAGGTGGGGCGGAATGAGCAGTTCTTC.

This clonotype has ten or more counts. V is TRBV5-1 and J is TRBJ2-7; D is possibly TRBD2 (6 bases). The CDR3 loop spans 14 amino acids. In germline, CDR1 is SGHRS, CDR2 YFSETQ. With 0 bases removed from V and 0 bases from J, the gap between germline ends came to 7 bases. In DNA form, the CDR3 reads TGCGCCAGCAGCTTGGTTAGCGGCTCCTACGAGCAGTACTTC. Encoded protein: CASSLVSGSYEQYF.

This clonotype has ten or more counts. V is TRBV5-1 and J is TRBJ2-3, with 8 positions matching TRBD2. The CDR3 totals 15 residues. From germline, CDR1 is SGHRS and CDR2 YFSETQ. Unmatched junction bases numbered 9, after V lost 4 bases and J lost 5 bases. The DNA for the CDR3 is TGCGCCAGCAGCCGGGGGGGTTCCAAAGGAGATACGCAGTATTTT. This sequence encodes CASSRGGSKGDTQYF.

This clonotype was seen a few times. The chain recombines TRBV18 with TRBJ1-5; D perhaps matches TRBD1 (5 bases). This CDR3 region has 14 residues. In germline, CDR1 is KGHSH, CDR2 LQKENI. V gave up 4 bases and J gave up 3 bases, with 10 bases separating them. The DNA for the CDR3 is TGTGCCAGCTCACAGGGGTTTTACAATCAGCCCCAGCATTTT. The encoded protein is CASSQGFYNQPQHF.

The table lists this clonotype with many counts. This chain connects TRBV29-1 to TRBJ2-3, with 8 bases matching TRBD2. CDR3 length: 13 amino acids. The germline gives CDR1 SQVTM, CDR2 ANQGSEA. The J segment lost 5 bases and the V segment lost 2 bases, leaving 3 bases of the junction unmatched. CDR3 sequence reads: CSVEPGGQDTQYF. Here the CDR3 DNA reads TGCAGCGTTGAACCGGGGGGGCAAGATACGCAGTATTTT.

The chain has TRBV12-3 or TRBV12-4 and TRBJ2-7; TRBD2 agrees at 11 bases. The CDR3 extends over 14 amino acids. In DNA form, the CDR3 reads TGTGCCAGCAGCCGTACTAGCGGGAGTTACGAGCAGTGCGTC. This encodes CASSRTSGSYEQCV.

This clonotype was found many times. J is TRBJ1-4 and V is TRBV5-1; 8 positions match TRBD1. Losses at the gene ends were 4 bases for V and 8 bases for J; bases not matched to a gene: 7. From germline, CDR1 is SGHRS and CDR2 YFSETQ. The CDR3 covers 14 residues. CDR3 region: CASSLDRVGEKLFF. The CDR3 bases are TGCGCCAGCAGCCTGGACAGGGTGGGGGAAAAACTGTTTTTT.

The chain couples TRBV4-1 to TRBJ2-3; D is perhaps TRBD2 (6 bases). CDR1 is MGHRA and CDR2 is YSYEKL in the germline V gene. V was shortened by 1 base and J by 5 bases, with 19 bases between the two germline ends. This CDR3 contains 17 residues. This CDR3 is CASSQVPWGRIGDTQYF. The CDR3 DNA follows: TGCGCCAGCAGCCAAGTCCCCTGGGGGAGGATCGGAGATACGCAGTATTTT.

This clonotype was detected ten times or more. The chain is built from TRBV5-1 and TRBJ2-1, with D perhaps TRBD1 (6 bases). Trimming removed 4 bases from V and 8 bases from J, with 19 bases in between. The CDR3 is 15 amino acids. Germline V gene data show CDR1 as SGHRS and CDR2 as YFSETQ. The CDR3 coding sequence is TGCGCCAGCAGCCCACGAAAGACCAGGGGCGATGAGCAGTTCTTC. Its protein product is CASSPRKTRGDEQFF.

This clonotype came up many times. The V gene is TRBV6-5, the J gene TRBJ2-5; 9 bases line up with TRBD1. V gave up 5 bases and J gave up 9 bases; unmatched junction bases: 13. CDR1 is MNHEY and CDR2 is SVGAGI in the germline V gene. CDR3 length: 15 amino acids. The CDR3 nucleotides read TGTGCCAGCAGTCGCAAACCGGGACAGGGTCGAGCCCAGTACTTC. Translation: CASSRKPGQGRAQYF.

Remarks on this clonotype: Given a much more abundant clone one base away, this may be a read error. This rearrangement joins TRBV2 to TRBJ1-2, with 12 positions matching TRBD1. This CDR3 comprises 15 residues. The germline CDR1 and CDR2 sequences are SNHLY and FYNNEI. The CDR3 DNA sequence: TGTGCCAGCGGTGAACAGGGACAGGGGGCGCGTGGCTACACCTTC. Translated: CASGEQGQGARGYTF.

The CDR3 loop reads CASSQDAGYSSGANVLTF. The CDR3 DNA reads as TGTGCCAGCAGCCAGGATGCAGGTTATAGCTCTGGGGCCAACGTCCTGACTTTC. The chain carries TRBV3-1 and TRBJ2-6; no definite D call. CDR3 size: 18 residues. CDR1 is LGHDT and CDR2 is YNNKEL in the germline V gene (reference sequence). V was trimmed by 3 bases and J by 0 bases, leaving 15 bases between them.

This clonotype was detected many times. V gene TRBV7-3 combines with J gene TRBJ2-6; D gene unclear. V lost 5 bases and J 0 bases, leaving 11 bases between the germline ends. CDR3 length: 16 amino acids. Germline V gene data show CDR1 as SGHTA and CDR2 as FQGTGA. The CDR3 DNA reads TGTGCCAGCAGCCTTGGGCAGCACTCTGGGGCCAACGTCCTGACTTTC. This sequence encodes CASSLGQHSGANVLTF. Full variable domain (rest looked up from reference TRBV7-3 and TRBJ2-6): GAGVSQTPSNKVTEKGKYVELRCDPISGHTALYWYRQSLGQGPEFLIYFQGTGAADDSGLPNDRFFAVRPEGSVSTLKIQRTERGDSAVYLCASSLGQHSGANVLTFGAGSRLTVL.

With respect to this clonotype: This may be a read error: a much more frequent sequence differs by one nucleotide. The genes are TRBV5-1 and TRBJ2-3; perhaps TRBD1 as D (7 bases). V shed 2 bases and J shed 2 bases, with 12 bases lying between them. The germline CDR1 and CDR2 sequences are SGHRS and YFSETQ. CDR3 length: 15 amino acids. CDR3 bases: TGCGCCAGCAGCTTCCAGGGGGGATCCACAGATACGCAGTATTTT. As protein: CASSFQGGSTDTQYF.

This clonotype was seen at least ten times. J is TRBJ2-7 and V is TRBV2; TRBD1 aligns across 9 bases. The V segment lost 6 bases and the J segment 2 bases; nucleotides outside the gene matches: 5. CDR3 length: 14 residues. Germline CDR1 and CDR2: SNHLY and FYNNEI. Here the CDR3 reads CASRKQGAAYEQYF. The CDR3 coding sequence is TGTGCCAGCAGGAAACAGGGGGCAGCCTACGAGCAGTACTTC. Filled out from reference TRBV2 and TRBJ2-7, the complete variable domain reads EPEVTQTPSHQVTQMGQEVILRCVPISNHLYFYWYRQILGQKVEFLVSFYNNEISEKSEIFDDQFSVERPDGSNFTLKIRSTKLEDSAMYFCASRKQGAAYEQYFGPGTRLTVT.

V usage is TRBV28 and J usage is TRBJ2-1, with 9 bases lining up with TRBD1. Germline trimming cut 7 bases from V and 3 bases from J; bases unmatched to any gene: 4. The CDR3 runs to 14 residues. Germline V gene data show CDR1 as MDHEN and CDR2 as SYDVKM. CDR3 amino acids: CASTRGQGYNEQFF. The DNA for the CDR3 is TGTGCCAGCACTAGGGGACAGGGCTACAATGAGCAGTTCTTC.

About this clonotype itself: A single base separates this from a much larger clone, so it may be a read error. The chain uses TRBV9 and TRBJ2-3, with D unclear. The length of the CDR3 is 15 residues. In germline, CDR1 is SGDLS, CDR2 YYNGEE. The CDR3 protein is CAGSVVGESADTQYF. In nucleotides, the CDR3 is TGTGCCGGCAGCGTAGTTGGTGAATCTGCAGATACGCAGTATTTT. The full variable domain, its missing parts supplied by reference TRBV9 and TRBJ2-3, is DSGVTQTPKHLITATGQRVTLRCSPRSGDLSVYWYQQSLDQGLQFLIQYYNGEERAKGNILERFSAQQFPDLHSELNLSSLELGDSALYFCAGSVVGESADTQYFGPGTRLTVL.

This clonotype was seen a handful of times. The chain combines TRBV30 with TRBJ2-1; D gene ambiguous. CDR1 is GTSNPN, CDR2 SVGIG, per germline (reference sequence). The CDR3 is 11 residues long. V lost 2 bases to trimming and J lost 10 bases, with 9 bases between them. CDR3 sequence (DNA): TGTGCCTGGAGTTCCCCCGTCGAGCAGTTCTTC. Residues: CAWSSPVEQFF.

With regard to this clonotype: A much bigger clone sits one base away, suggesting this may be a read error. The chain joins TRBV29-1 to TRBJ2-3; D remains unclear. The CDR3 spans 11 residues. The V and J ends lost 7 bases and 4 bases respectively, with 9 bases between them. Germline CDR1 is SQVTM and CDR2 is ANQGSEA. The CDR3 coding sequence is TGCAGCGGTCCTTTCGCAGATACGCAGTATTTT. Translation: CSGPFADTQYF.

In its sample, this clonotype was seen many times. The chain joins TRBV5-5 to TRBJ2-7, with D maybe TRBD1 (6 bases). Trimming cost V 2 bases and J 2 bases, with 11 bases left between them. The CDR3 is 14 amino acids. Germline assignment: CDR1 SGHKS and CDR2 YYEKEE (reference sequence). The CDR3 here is CASSFKDSTYEQYF. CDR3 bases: TGTGCCAGCAGCTTTAAGGACAGTACCTACGAGCAGTACTTC.

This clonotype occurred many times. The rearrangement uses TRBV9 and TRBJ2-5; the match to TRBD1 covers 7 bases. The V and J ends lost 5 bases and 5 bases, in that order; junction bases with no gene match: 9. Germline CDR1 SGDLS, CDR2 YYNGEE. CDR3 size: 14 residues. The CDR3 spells CASSRQGDGETQYF. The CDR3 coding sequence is TGTGCCAGCAGTAGACAGGGAGACGGGGAGACCCAGTACTTC.

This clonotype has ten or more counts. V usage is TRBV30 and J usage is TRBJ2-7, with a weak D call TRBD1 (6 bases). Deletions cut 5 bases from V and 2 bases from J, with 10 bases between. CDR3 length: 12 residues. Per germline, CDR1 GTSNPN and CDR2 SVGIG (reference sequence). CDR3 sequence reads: CAWVSGAYEQYF. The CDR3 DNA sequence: TGTGCCTGGGTCTCAGGGGCCTACGAGCAGTACTTC.

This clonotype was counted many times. The CDR3 spells CAIGGYSYNEQFF. The DNA for the CDR3 is TGTGCCATCGGTGGCTACTCCTACAATGAGCAGTTCTTC. The V gene is TRBV10-3, the J gene TRBJ2-1; no reliable D call. The V gene's germline CDR1 is ENHRY and CDR2 SYGVKD. Deletions cut 8 bases from V and 0 bases from J, with 8 bases between. CDR3 length equals 13 residues.

The CDR3 here is CASNTGLGYNEQFF. CDR3 DNA: TGTGCCAGCAACACGGGACTGGGGTACAATGAGCAGTTCTTC. The chain recombines TRBV3-1 with TRBJ2-1; tentatively, D is TRBD2 (6 bases). From germline, CDR1 is LGHDT and CDR2 YNNKEL (reference sequence). Between the trimmed V and J ends, which lost 7 bases and 4 bases, there was a span of 14 bases. The CDR3 extends over 14 amino acids.

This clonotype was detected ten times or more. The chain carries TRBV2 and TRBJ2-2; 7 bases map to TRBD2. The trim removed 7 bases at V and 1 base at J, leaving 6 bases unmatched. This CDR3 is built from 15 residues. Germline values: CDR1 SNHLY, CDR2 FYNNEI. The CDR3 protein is CASKVASGNTGELFF. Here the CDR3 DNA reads TGTGCCAGCAAAGTGGCTAGCGGGAACACCGGGGAGCTGTTTTTT.

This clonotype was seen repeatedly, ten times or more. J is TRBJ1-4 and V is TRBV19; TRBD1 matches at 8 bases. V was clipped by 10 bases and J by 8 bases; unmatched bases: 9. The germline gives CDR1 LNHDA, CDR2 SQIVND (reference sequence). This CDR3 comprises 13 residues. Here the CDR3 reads CATWGRGQEKLFF. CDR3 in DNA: TGTGCCACCTGGGGCAGGGGGCAAGAAAAACTGTTTTTT.

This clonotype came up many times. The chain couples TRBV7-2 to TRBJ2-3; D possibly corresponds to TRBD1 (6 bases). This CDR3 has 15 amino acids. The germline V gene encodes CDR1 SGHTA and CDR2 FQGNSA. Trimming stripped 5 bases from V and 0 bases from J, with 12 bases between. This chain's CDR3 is CASSTDSMSTDTQYF. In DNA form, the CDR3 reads TGTGCCAGCAGCACGGACAGCATGAGCACAGATACGCAGTATTTT.

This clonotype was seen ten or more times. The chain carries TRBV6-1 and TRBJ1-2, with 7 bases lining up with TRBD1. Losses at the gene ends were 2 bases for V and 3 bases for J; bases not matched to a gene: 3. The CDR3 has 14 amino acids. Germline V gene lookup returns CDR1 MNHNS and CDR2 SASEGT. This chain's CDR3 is CASSEKGADYGYTF. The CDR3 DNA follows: TGTGCCAGCAGTGAAAAGGGGGCAGACTATGGCTACACCTTC.